A selection of T cell receptor beta chains follows, all from one sample in a study of T-cell reconstitution after alpha-beta-depleted transplantation in children. TCRdb re-called the PCR reads through MiXCR, storing one row per CDR3 protein. The sample contains some 600,000 distinct CDR3 sequences, roughly 17% of which appear only once. The sample here was PBMCs from the stem cell graft donor, taken from the stem cell graft. The receptors shown here come from a human donor who donated a stem cell graft to a child with acute myeloid leukemia. The CDR3 runs from the conserved cysteine through the conserved F or W. A D gene is named only where the DNA matches it firmly. Clone size is shown for a subset of rows, as once, few, many or a class of expanded clone.

TRBV7-9	few	.	TRBJ2-3	CASGDLLTDTQYF	TGTGCCAGCGGGGACCTCCTCACAGATACGCAGTATTTT
TRBV12-3/TRBV12-4	many	.	TRBJ1-1	CATHVGGDTEAFF	TGTGCCACTCACGTCGGAGGAGACACTGAAGCTTTCTTT
TRBV20-1	.	.	TRBJ2-2	CSARATDERGELFF	TGCAGTGCTAGAGCTACAGACGAACGTGGGGAGCTGTTTTTT
TRBV20-1	few	.	TRBJ1-1	CSARPNRDFNTEAFF	TGCAGTGCTAGGCCTAACAGGGACTTTAACACTGAAGCTTTCTTT
TRBV29-1	many	TRBD2	TRBJ2-7	CSVAVAGAYEQYF	TGCAGCGTGGCCGTAGCGGGAGCCTACGAGCAGTACTTC
TRBV7-9	.	.	TRBJ2-1	CASSLGGLWEQFF	TGTGCCAGCAGCTTAGGGGGGCTTTGGGAGCAGTTCTTC
TRBV7-2	.	.	TRBJ1-1	CASSRSVQGGTEAFF	TGTGCCAGCAGCCGAAGCGTACAGGGTGGGACTGAAGCTTTCTTT
TRBV7-9	.	.	TRBJ2-1	CASSLVLQDYNEQFF	TGTGCCAGCAGCTTAGTTTTACAGGACTACAATGAGCAGTTCTTC
TRBV29-1	few	TRBD1	TRBJ2-7	CSVSGGRTGAAYEQYF	TGCAGCGTCTCAGGGGGCCGGACAGGGGCCGCCTACGAGCAGTACTTC
TRBV12-3/TRBV12-4	many	TRBD1	TRBJ2-2	CASGRDRVAGELFF	TGTGCCAGCGGTCGGGACAGGGTCGCCGGGGAGCTGTTTTTT
TRBV18	.	.	TRBJ2-7	CASSPQDKRVQYF	TGTGCCAGCTCACCGCAGGACAAAAGGGTTCAGTACTTC
TRBV12-3/TRBV12-4	few	TRBD2	TRBJ2-5	CASSSTQISGGAETQYF	TGTGCCAGCAGTTCAACCCAAATCAGCGGGGGGGCAGAGACCCAGTACTTC
TRBV29-1	.	.	TRBJ2-7	CSVEADSEEYF	TGCAGCGTTGAAGCGGACTCGGAGGAGTACTTC
TRBV20-1	few	.	TRBJ2-1	CSATKGGLLLDLEQFF	TGCAGTGCCACGAAGGGGGGCCTTCTATTAGACCTTGAGCAGTTCTTC
TRBV27	many	.	TRBJ1-1	CASSFESGGEAFF	TGTGCCAGCAGTTTTGAGTCGGGGGGTGAAGCTTTCTTT
TRBV29-1	many	.	TRBJ2-1	CSVIHLTPYNEQFF	TGCAGCGTTATTCATCTGACTCCCTACAATGAGCAGTTCTTC
TRBV27	many	.	TRBJ1-2	CASSLRGSINGYTF	TGTGCCAGCAGTTTAAGGGGATCCATCAATGGCTACACCTTC
TRBV28	many	.	TRBJ1-5	CASSLQDSSNQPQHF	TGTGCCAGCAGTTTACAGGACAGTAGCAATCAGCCCCAGCATTTT
TRBV5-5	many	TRBD1	TRBJ1-5	CASSRDRGDQPQHF	TGTGCCAGCAGCAGGGACAGGGGGGACCAGCCCCAGCATTTT
TRBV5-6	.	.	TRBJ2-7	CASSLGHAPYEQYF	TGTGCCAGCAGCTTAGGGCACGCCCCCTACGAGCAGTACTTC
TRBV12-3/TRBV12-4	many	.	TRBJ2-7	CASSLKGISYEQYF	TGTGCCAGCAGTTTAAAGGGTATCTCCTACGAGCAGTACTTC
TRBV4-2	few	TRBD1	TRBJ1-6	CASSPQRQGTGSPLHF	TGTGCCAGCAGCCCTCAACGACAGGGAACAGGGTCACCCCTCCACTTT
TRBV5-5	many	.	TRBJ1-5	CASSLGGGVQPQHF	TGTGCCAGCAGCTTGGGTGGTGGTGTACAGCCCCAGCATTTT
TRBV5-1	.	.	TRBJ2-3	CASLRRQGGRTDTQYF	TGCGCCAGCCTCCGGCGACAGGGCGGGAGAACAGATACGCAGTATTTT
TRBV6-6	.	TRBD1	TRBJ1-5	CASQGQKPEPQHF	TGTGCCAGCCAGGGACAGAAACCGGAGCCCCAGCATTTT
TRBV3-1	.	TRBD2	TRBJ2-5	CASCPSTSLLAVQETQYF	TGTGCCAGCTGTCCATCAACCTCGTTACTAGCGGTCCAAGAGACCCAGTACTTC
TRBV10-3	.	TRBD1	TRBJ1-1	CAISELGQGPNTEAFF	TGTGCCATCAGTGAGTTGGGACAGGGGCCGAACACTGAAGCTTTCTTT
TRBV7-9	few	.	TRBJ1-3	CASSSSILREGNTIYF	TGTGCCAGCAGCTCCTCGATACTCCGAGAGGGAAACACCATATATTTT
TRBV20-1	many	.	TRBJ2-3	CSAILLSTDTQYF	TGCAGTGCCATTCTACTTAGCACAGATACGCAGTATTTT